The 32 T cell receptor beta chains in this list originate from one sample, sequenced in a study of blood T cell repertoires in COVID-19. Assay: immunoSEQ multiplex PCR; the TCRdb copy retains only in-frame clones and omits some. The repertoire holds 130,000 to 150,000 clones, with over 85% as singletons. Material for sequencing was peripheral blood. The source of these receptors is a human donor in a cohort sampled during active COVID-19.

This sequence joins TRBV4-3 and TRBJ1-4, with TRBD1 identical over 10 bases. V shed 3 bases, J shed 4 bases, and the junction held 8 bases outside the gene matches. Germline V gives CDR1 LGHNA, CDR2 YSLEER. The CDR3 runs to 17 residues. CDR3 region: CASSQSSGQGYNEKLFF. For the CDR3, the DNA is TGCGCCAGCAGCCAGTCCTCGGGACAGGGGTATAATGAAAAACTGTTTTTT.

In the case of this clone: At the DNA level, this CDR3 is encoded by other sequences in the same sample as well. The chain carries TRBV19 and TRBJ2-2; 7 nucleotides line up with TRBD1. Germline values: CDR1 LNHDA, CDR2 SQIVND (reference sequence). V lost 3 bases to trimming and J lost 0 bases; unmatched junction nucleotides: 1. The CDR3 length is 15 residues. CDR3 in amino acids: CASSIQGANTGELFF. The DNA of the CDR3 is TGTGCCAGTAGTATTCAGGGGGCGAACACCGGGGAGCTGTTTTTT. The full variable domain, completed using reference TRBV19 and TRBJ2-2, is DGGITQSPKYLFRKEGQNVTLSCEQNLNHDAMYWYRQDPGQGLRLIYYSQIVNDFQKGDIAEGYSVSREKKESFPLTVTSAQKNPTAFYLCASSIQGANTGELFFGEGSRLTVL.

This chain connects TRBV4-2 to TRBJ2-2; D might be TRBD1 (6 bases). The CDR3 runs to 15 residues. Germline V CDR1 and CDR2: LGHNA, YNFKEQ. The germline V and J ends were trimmed by 6 bases and 5 bases, with 16 bases remaining between them. The CDR3 spells CASSLLGARTGELFF. The CDR3 nucleotides read TGTGCCAGCAGTCTACTGGGGGCGAGGACCGGGGAGCTGTTTTTT.

This chain uses TRBV5-6 with TRBJ1-3; the D gene is possibly TRBD1 (5 bases). Per the germline V gene, CDR1 is SGHDT and CDR2 is YYEEEE. Trimming took off 4 bases at V and 2 bases at J, with 10 bases between the two ends. This CDR3 contains 14 residues. CDR3: CASSPDRTGNTIYF. The DNA for the CDR3 is TGTGCCAGCAGCCCCGACAGAACTGGAAACACCATATATTTT.

This rearrangement joins TRBV7-9 to TRBJ2-2, with 9 bases aligning to TRBD2. The V gene end was trimmed by 5 bases and the J gene end by 6 bases; junction bases not matched to a gene: 7. Germline CDR1 reads SEHNR; CDR2 reads FQNEAQ (reference sequence). This CDR3 comprises 15 residues. The CDR3 spells CASSRAGGPPGELFF. CDR3 DNA: TGTGCCAGCAGCCGCGCGGGGGGGCCACCCGGGGAGCTGTTTTTT.

The genes are TRBV5-1 and TRBJ2-1, with 8 bases matching TRBD2. With V trimmed by 0 bases and J by 7 bases, 9 bases remained unmatched. Germline V gene lookup returns CDR1 SGHRS and CDR2 YFSETQ. The CDR3 has 16 residues. This chain's CDR3 is CASSLVFAGGNNEQFF. The CDR3 DNA reads as TGCGCCAGCAGCTTGGTCTTCGCGGGGGGTAATAATGAGCAGTTCTTC.

The V call is TRBV12-3 or TRBV12-4, the J call TRBJ2-1; possibly TRBD1 for D (5 bases). V gave up 7 bases and J gave up 8 bases, with 9 bases separating them. This CDR3 contains 11 residues. The CDR3 loop reads CASTSRDEQFF. The CDR3 bases are TGTGCCAGCACCTCCAGGGATGAGCAGTTCTTC.

The chain has TRBV6-5 and TRBJ2-7, with TRBD1 matching 7 bases. Trimming cost V 0 bases and J 2 bases; bases outside gene matches: 4. This CDR3 spans 15 amino acids. The germline V gene has CDR1 MNHEY and CDR2 SVGAGI. CDR3 coding DNA: TGTGCCAGCAGTTACTCGTCCAGGGGGACCTACGAGCAGTACTTC. This translates into CASSYSSRGTYEQYF.

The rearrangement joins TRBV25-1 to TRBJ2-5; no clear D. Trimming took off 2 bases at V and 5 bases at J, with 15 bases between the two ends. CDR1 MGHDK and CDR2 SYGVNS come from the germline V gene. There are 15 residues in the CDR3. The CDR3 sequence: CASSESLNLGETQYF. In DNA, the CDR3 is TGTGCCAGCAGTGAAAGCCTTAACCTCGGGGAGACCCAGTACTTC.

This chain connects TRBV10-2 to TRBJ2-7; TRBD2 matches at 7 bases. This CDR3 comprises 11 residues. V lost 8 bases, J lost 3 bases, and 1 base stayed unmatched. CDR1 WSHSY and CDR2 SAAADI come from the germline V gene. The CDR3 sequence: CASGEGYEQYF. CDR3 nucleotides: TGCGCCAGCGGGGAGGGCTACGAGCAGTACTTC.

This rearrangement joins TRBV7-9 to TRBJ2-7; the match to TRBD1 covers 8 bases. Germline trimming cut 3 bases from V and 5 bases from J; bases unmatched to any gene: 3. CDR1 and CDR2 from the germline V gene are SEHNR and FQNEAQ (reference sequence). This CDR3 is 13 amino acids long. CDR3 protein: CASSLAGGDEQYF. Here the CDR3 DNA reads TGTGCCAGCAGCTTGGCAGGGGGCGACGAGCAGTACTTC.

The chain couples TRBV7-9 to TRBJ1-5; no definite D call. Germline values: CDR1 SEHNR, CDR2 FQNEAQ (reference sequence). The CDR3 spans 12 residues. Trimming took 5 bases from V and 0 from J, leaving 2 bases between them. DNA of the CDR3: TGTGCCAGCAGCCTTAGCAATCAGCCCCAGCATTTT. It specifies CASSLSNQPQHF.

The rearrangement joins TRBV4-2 to TRBJ1-4, with D possibly matching TRBD1 (6 bases). The germline gives CDR1 LGHNA, CDR2 YNFKEQ. The length of the CDR3 is 17 residues. Trimming shortened V by 4 bases and J by 0 bases, and 15 bases separated the two germline ends. Written as DNA, the CDR3 is TGTGCCAGCAGCCGACAGACAGGAGTTGCAACTAATGAAAAACTGTTTTTT. It codes for CASSRQTGVATNEKLFF.

This clone was counted once. This rearrangement joins TRBV9 to TRBJ2-7, with D perhaps TRBD1 (7 bases). The germline V gene encodes CDR1 SGDLS and CDR2 YYNGEE. The CDR3 loop spans 15 amino acids. The ends were cut back, 0 bases at V and 1 base at J, with 11 bases in the middle. The CDR3 sequence is CASSVGAGGSYEQYF. As DNA, the CDR3 is TGTGCCAGCAGCGTAGGGGCAGGGGGGTCCTACGAGCAGTACTTC.

The chain links TRBV5-3 to TRBJ1-4, with D perhaps matching TRBD1 (5 bases). TRBV5-3 is labeled an ORF, and its function is uncertain. This CDR3 has 15 residues. V shed 7 bases and J shed 0 bases, with 13 bases lying between them. The CDR3 DNA reads as TGTGCCAGATGGGAATCGACAGCAACTAATGAAAAACTGTTTTTT. Encoded protein: CARWESTATNEKLFF.

This clone appeared a few times. Additional DNA sequences in this sample encode the identical CDR3. J is TRBJ2-1 and V is TRBV27; 7 bases are shared with TRBD1. Germline lookup yields CDR1 MNHEY and CDR2 SMNVEV (reference sequence). The CDR3 is 14 amino acids. The J segment lost 8 bases and the V segment lost 4 bases, leaving 8 bases of the junction unmatched. CDR3 sequence: CASSSRDSRDEQFF. CDR3 in DNA: TGTGCCAGCAGTTCAAGGGACAGCCGCGATGAGCAGTTCTTC.

The chain joins TRBV5-1 to TRBJ2-5; a possible D gene is TRBD1 (5 bases). Germline-derived CDR1 and CDR2 are SGHRS and YFSETQ. V lost 0 bases and J 1 base, leaving 13 bases between the germline ends. This CDR3 contains 16 residues. The CDR3 is CASSLGQGLSQETQYF. CDR3 sequence (DNA): TGCGCCAGCAGCTTGGGTCAGGGCCTGAGCCAAGAGACCCAGTACTTC.

The chain combines TRBV9 with TRBJ1-5, with 7 bases identical to TRBD1. The germline V gene encodes CDR1 SGDLS and CDR2 YYNGEE. V was clipped by 3 bases and J by 8 bases; unmatched bases: 8. The CDR3 consists of 14 residues. CDR3 coding DNA: TGTGCCAGCAGCGAGAGCCCAGGGGGGAAGCCCCAGCATTTT. Protein: CASSESPGGKPQHF.

This sequence joins TRBV7-2 and TRBJ1-3; D is uncertain. The V gene lost 4 bases and the J gene lost 0 bases, with 19 bases spanning the gap. The V gene's germline CDR1 is SGHTA and CDR2 FQGNSA. The CDR3 is 18 residues long. The CDR3: CASSSNGVGISSGNTIYF. The CDR3 region has the DNA TGTGCCAGCAGCTCCAACGGGGTTGGGATCAGCTCTGGAAACACCATATATTTT.

The chain links TRBV18 to TRBJ2-7; D is perhaps TRBD1 (5 bases). This CDR3 comprises 15 residues. CDR1 and CDR2 from the germline V gene are KGHSH and LQKENI. V lost 5 bases to trimming and J lost 0 bases, with 14 bases between them. The CDR3 coding sequence is TGTGCCAGCTCAGCGACTCGACAGTACTCCTACGAGCAGTACTTC. It encodes CASSATRQYSYEQYF.

The chain links TRBV9 to TRBJ2-1, with D possibly being TRBD1 (6 bases). Germline V CDR1 and CDR2: SGDLS, YYNGEE. There are 14 residues in the CDR3. V lost 3 bases and J lost 5, with 12 bases in between. CDR3 residues: CASSGGLSNNEQFF. In DNA, the CDR3 is TGTGCCAGCAGCGGGGGGCTTAGTAACAATGAGCAGTTCTTC. Full variable domain (missing parts from reference TRBV9 and TRBJ2-1): DSGVTQTPKHLITATGQRVTLRCSPRSGDLSVYWYQQSLDQGLQFLIQYYNGEERAKGNILERFSAQQFPDLHSELNLSSLELGDSALYFCASSGGLSNNEQFFGPGTRLTVL.

In DNA form, the CDR3 reads TGTGCCAGCAGCACCCGGCGGCTTGGTGAAAAACTGTTTTTT. Translation: CASSTRRLGEKLFF. The V gene is TRBV9, the J gene TRBJ1-4; D is ambiguous. Trimming cost V 4 bases and J 7 bases, with 14 bases left between them. The CDR3 sequence is 14 residues long. Germline CDR1 reads SGDLS; CDR2 reads YYNGEE. Based on the CDR3 plus reference TRBV9 and TRBJ1-4, the full variable domain is DSGVTQTPKHLITATGQRVTLRCSPRSGDLSVYWYQQSLDQGLQFLIQYYNGEERAKGNILERFSAQQFPDLHSELNLSSLELGDSALYFCASSTRRLGEKLFFGSGTQLSVL.

V gene TRBV7-3 combines with J gene TRBJ2-7; 8 bases align to TRBD2. CDR1 is SGHTA and CDR2 is FQGTGA in the germline V gene. V was pared by 0 bases and J by 6 bases, with 7 bases of the junction left unmatched. This CDR3 has 15 residues. The DNA of the CDR3 is TGTGCCAGCAGCTTAACGGGTAGCGGGGTCGGCGAGCAGTACTTC. It translates to CASSLTGSGVGEQYF.

V is TRBV12-3 or TRBV12-4 and J is TRBJ1-2; 9 bases are a match to TRBD1. The CDR3 extends over 12 amino acids. V gave up 5 bases and J gave up 6 bases; unmatched junction bases: 1. CDR3 DNA: TGTGCCAGCAGTGACAGGGGGAATGGCTACACCTTC. Its protein is CASSDRGNGYTF.

The gene calls are TRBV2 and TRBJ1-4; no reliable D call. The CDR3 totals 16 residues. Trimming pared 3 bases from V and 0 bases from J, leaving 11 bases between. Germline values: CDR1 SNHLY, CDR2 FYNNEI. This CDR3 reads CASSDLQISTNEKLFF. The CDR3 DNA reads TGTGCCAGCAGTGATCTTCAGATTTCAACTAATGAAAAACTGTTTTTT.

The chain uses TRBV12-5 and TRBJ2-1; 10 bases agree with TRBD1. The germline V gene has CDR1 LGHNT and CDR2 FRNRAP. This CDR3 contains 14 residues. Trimming removed 0 bases from V and 15 bases from J; junction bases left unmatched: 8. CDR3 region: CASGLVGARDRGFF. The CDR3 DNA sequence: TGTGCTAGTGGTTTGGTGGGGGCCCGGGACAGGGGGTTCTTC.

The chain couples TRBV2 to TRBJ2-5; 7 nucleotides agree with TRBD1. Germline assignment: CDR1 SNHLY and CDR2 FYNNEI. The CDR3 is 14 amino acids. The junction had 4 bases not matched to a gene; V was cut back by 6 bases and J by 0 bases. CDR3 DNA sequence: TGTGCCAGCAGAACAGGGGAGTACCAAGAGACCCAGTACTTC. Translating it yields CASRTGEYQETQYF.

The chain employs TRBV7-2 and TRBJ2-5; 7 positions agree with TRBD1. The CDR3 consists of 15 residues. Germline assignment: CDR1 SGHTA and CDR2 FQGNSA. V trimming: 5 bases; J trimming: 4 bases; junction bases outside the gene matches: 10. The CDR3 region has the DNA TGTGCCAGCAGCCGCGCTTTGCCAGGGGGAGAGACCCAGTACTTC. Its protein is CASSRALPGGETQYF.

The chain employs TRBV9 and TRBJ1-1; D not resolved. The germline V and J ends were trimmed by 3 bases and 3 bases, with 15 bases remaining between them. The CDR3 spans 15 residues. CDR1 is SGDLS, CDR2 YYNGEE, per germline. The CDR3 DNA is TGTGCCAGCAGCGGCCCAAGGGCGGAGGACACTGAAGCTTTCTTT. It codes for CASSGPRAEDTEAFF.

This clone is a singleton in its sample. This rearrangement joins TRBV5-5 to TRBJ2-7, with 7 bases aligning to TRBD1. The germline V gene encodes CDR1 SGHKS and CDR2 YYEKEE (reference sequence). Losses at the gene ends were 0 bases for V and 3 bases for J; bases not matched to a gene: 9. The CDR3 loop spans 16 amino acids. The CDR3 sequence is CASSLGRQGEDYEQYF. The DNA for the CDR3 is TGTGCCAGCAGCTTGGGGCGACAGGGTGAGGACTACGAGCAGTACTTC. The whole variable domain, remainder taken from reference TRBV5-5 and TRBJ2-7, is DAGVTQSPTHLIKTRGQQVTLRCSPISGHKSVSWYQQVLGQGPQFIFQYYEKEERGRGNFPDRFSARQFPNYSSELNVNALLLGDSALYLCASSLGRQGEDYEQYFGPGTRLTVT.

As regards this clone: One end of the junction varies from germline; a read error may be responsible. The chain joins TRBV23-1 to TRBJ1-2, with D tentatively TRBD1 (5 bases). TRBV23-1 qualifies as an ORF whose function is uncertain. The CDR3 has 15 amino acids. The CDR3 bases are TGCGCCAGCAGCCCCTCCATTCGGGGGTCGGGTGGCTACACTTTC. This sequence encodes CASSPSIRGSGGYTF.

The rearrangement joins TRBV7-2 to TRBJ1-2, with 9 bases matching TRBD1. CDR1 is SGHTA, CDR2 FQGNSA, per germline. V gave up 4 bases and J gave up 1 base; unmatched junction bases: 7. The CDR3 contains 16 residues. Here the CDR3 DNA reads TGTGCCAGCAGCTCTCCTCCGGGACAGGGTAACTATGGCTACACCTTC. Protein: CASSSPPGQGNYGYTF.